This T cell receptor (beta chain) is drawn from a study of cytomegalovirus exposure and HLA in healthy donors. The PCR ran on 60 Vbeta and 13 Jbeta primers. Original processing notes: Around 11 million shared chains were among about 80 million unique TCR beta chains counted in a later analysis. Sequenced by immunoSEQ multiplex PCR; TCRdb stores in-frame clones only, minus some. Clone size and the V and J calls come from that table; the DNA yielded D and trimming. The sample lists hundreds of thousands of clones; around 85% were seen once. Regarding this clone: No antigen is known for it.

Findings and caveats of the study: Sequencing had likely introduced a cluster of highly shared sequence variants as an artifact. Being indistinguishable, some V segments were excluded, TRBV6-2 and TRBV6-3 among them. What a later analysis showed was that several of the most significant clusters appeared linked to common viral pathogens.

The CDR3 contains 16 residues. Germline V gene sequence: CDR1 MGHRA, CDR2 YSYEKL. The V segment lost 3 bases and the J segment 2 bases; nucleotides outside the gene matches: 7. The receptor was derived from a girl under 10 years old in good health and CMV-seronegative. The sequencing input was PBMCs. The V call is TRBV4-1, the J call TRBJ2-3; 8 bases match TRBD2. The CDR3 loop is CASSQGMTSVTDTQYF. DNA for the CDR3: TGCGCCAGCAGCCAGGGAATGACTAGCGTCACAGATACGCAGTATTTT.